Listed below are T cell receptor beta chains from one sample, sequenced in a study of T cells after posttransplantation cyclophosphamide. Data came from immunoSEQ multiplex PCR; TCRdb stores just in-frame clones and leaves some out. Recorded here are 7,000 or so clones, with no singletons, and the ten leading clones hold over 5.5%. The sample here was PBMCs, taken after allogeneic stem cell transplant with posttransplant cyclophosphamide. These receptors were collected from a female patient aged 50-59 years who received an allogeneic stem cell transplant from an unrelated donor, was CMV-positive, and had acute GVHD only. Some T cells may be the graft donor's. CDR3s leave out the opening cysteine and the closing phenylalanine or tryptophan. The D gene is left open where the match is weak. Size tells how often a clone was seen, or its class if it is expanded.

clone size,D gene,V gene,J gene,CDR3 protein
many,-,TRBV19,TRBJ1-2,ASSIDNRVGDGYT
many,-,TRBV25-1,TRBJ1-2,ASATGSGFYGYT
many,-,TRBV10-3,TRBJ2-3,AISEWQGSDTQY
many,-,TRBV28,TRBJ1-2,ASHRWGPRIGYT
many,TRBD2,TRBV29-1,TRBJ2-1,SVEEYSGSLSSYNEQF
many,TRBD2,TRBV9,TRBJ2-1,ASSVEGLAGVGQF
many,-,TRBV29-1,TRBJ2-7,SVEDPQAPAYEQY
many,-,TRBV9,TRBJ2-2,ASSVEGGVTGELF
few,TRBD1,TRBV28,TRBJ1-2,ASSPGGSYGYT
many,TRBD2,TRBV19,TRBJ2-7,ASSRSGNHLQDEQY
many,TRBD1,TRBV10-3,TRBJ2-7,ASTSPGTGPEQY
many,TRBD1,TRBV5-4,TRBJ1-1,ASSFDRGSEAF
many,-,TRBV5-4,TRBJ2-7,ASSPGPTLREQY
few,-,TRBV18,TRBJ2-1,ASSLSGRNEQF
many,TRBD1,TRBV18,TRBJ1-1,ASSPGQGETEAF
many,TRBD1,TRBV28,TRBJ1-2,ASRRDSNNYGYT
many,TRBD1,TRBV5-1,TRBJ2-3,ASSPRGPDTQY
many,-,TRBV4-1,TRBJ2-3,ASSQDDRATDTQY
many,TRBD2,TRBV6-5,TRBJ2-7,ASSYSGGRANYEQY
few,-,TRBV14,TRBJ1-2,ASSQDRWFGYT
many,-,TRBV5-4,TRBJ2-7,ASSLLSSYEQY
many,-,TRBV7-9,TRBJ2-1,ASSLAGRRNSYNEQF
many,-,TRBV6-1,TRBJ2-7,ASSGNMGRSYEQY
many,-,TRBV27,TRBJ2-2,ASSFYSTGELF
medium-sized,TRBD1,TRBV27,TRBJ1-1,ASSSYRGPLNTEAF
many,-,TRBV4-3,TRBJ1-2,ASSHRSYADMGYT
many,TRBD2,TRBV2,TRBJ2-1,ASTARGGTWNEQF
many,TRBD1,TRBV2,TRBJ2-1,ASSVIQGFDNEQF